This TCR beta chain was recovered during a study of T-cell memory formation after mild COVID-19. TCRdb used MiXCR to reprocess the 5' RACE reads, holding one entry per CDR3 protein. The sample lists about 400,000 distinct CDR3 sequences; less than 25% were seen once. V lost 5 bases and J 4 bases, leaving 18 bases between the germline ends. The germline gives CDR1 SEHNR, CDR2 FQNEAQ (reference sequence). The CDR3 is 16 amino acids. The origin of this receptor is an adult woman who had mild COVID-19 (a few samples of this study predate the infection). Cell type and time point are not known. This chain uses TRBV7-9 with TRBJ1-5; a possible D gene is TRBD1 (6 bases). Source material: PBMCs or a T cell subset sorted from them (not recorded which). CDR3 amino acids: CASSPEGGAGNQPQHF. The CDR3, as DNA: TGTGCCAGCAGCCCAGAGGGGGGGGCCGGGAATCAGCCCCAGCATTTT.